The rows below give T cell receptor beta chains drawn from one sample of a study of shared clonotypes between healthy human individuals. The method was immunoSEQ multiplex PCR; TCRdb's version includes in-frame clones alone and lacks a portion of them. The table has around 2.1 million clones, roughly 91% seen once. The specimen sequenced was naive CD8+ T cells from PBMCs. These receptors came from a man aged 18 to 30 in good health. Some clones in this sample may be carry-over from other donors' samples. The CDR3 runs from the conserved cysteine through the conserved F or W. Fields, in order: clone size, V gene, J gene, D gene, CDR3 protein, CDR3 DNA. A D gene is named only where the DNA matches it firmly. Size is stated for part of the rows, as once, few or many counts, or as a class when the clone is expanded.

clone_size: NA; v_call: TRBV7-9; j_call: TRBJ2-7; d_call: NA; cdr3_aa: CASSPRDPSYEQYF; cdr3_nt: TGTGCCAGCAGCCCCCGGGACCCGAGCTACGAGCAGTACTTC
clone_size: NA; v_call: TRBV14; j_call: TRBJ2-3; d_call: NA; cdr3_aa: CASSQSSGLWGTDTQYF; cdr3_nt: TGTGCCAGCAGCCAAAGCTCCGGACTGTGGGGCACAGATACGCAGTATTTT
clone_size: NA; v_call: TRBV7-6; j_call: TRBJ2-2; d_call: TRBD1; cdr3_aa: CASSLFGQGSTGELFF; cdr3_nt: TGTGCCAGCAGCTTATTCGGACAGGGGAGCACCGGGGAGCTGTTTTTT
clone_size: NA; v_call: TRBV28; j_call: TRBJ1-2; d_call: NA; cdr3_aa: CASSRAIGPHGYTF; cdr3_nt: TGTGCCAGCAGTCGGGCTATTGGGCCGCACGGCTACACCTTC
clone_size: NA; v_call: TRBV7-9; j_call: TRBJ1-6; d_call: TRBD1; cdr3_aa: CASTLGQGDSPLHF; cdr3_nt: TGTGCCAGCACCCTGGGACAGGGTGATTCACCCCTCCACTTT
clone_size: NA; v_call: TRBV10-2; j_call: TRBJ2-5; d_call: NA; cdr3_aa: CASTDLLGTTQYF; cdr3_nt: TGCGCCAGCACCGACTTGCTTGGTACGACCCAGTACTTC
clone_size: NA; v_call: TRBV10-3; j_call: TRBJ2-7; d_call: TRBD1; cdr3_aa: CAIGTGGAYEQYF; cdr3_nt: TGTGCCATCGGGACAGGGGGGGCATACGAGCAGTACTTC
clone_size: NA; v_call: TRBV9; j_call: TRBJ2-1; d_call: NA; cdr3_aa: CASSAGGGRNEQFF; cdr3_nt: TGTGCCAGCAGCGCCGGAGGGGGGAGGAATGAGCAGTTCTTC
clone_size: NA; v_call: TRBV29-1; j_call: TRBJ2-3; d_call: NA; cdr3_aa: CSATLTLAFGTDTQYF; cdr3_nt: TGCAGCGCTACTTTAACTCTAGCGTTTGGCACAGATACGCAGTATTTT
clone_size: NA; v_call: TRBV27; j_call: TRBJ2-5; d_call: TRBD1; cdr3_aa: CASSSGTAFRGPETQYF; cdr3_nt: TGTGCCAGCAGTTCGGGTACGGCCTTCAGGGGGCCAGAGACCCAGTACTTC
clone_size: NA; v_call: TRBV7-9; j_call: TRBJ2-1; d_call: TRBD2; cdr3_aa: CASSFPSGGLNNEQFF; cdr3_nt: TGTGCCAGCAGCTTTCCTTCGGGGGGTTTGAACAATGAGCAGTTCTTC
clone_size: once; v_call: TRBV27; j_call: TRBJ1-5; d_call: NA; cdr3_aa: CASRDLDRNQPQHF; cdr3_nt: TGTGCCAGCAGGGATCTTGACAGAAATCAGCCCCAGCATTTT
clone_size: NA; v_call: TRBV5-5; j_call: TRBJ1-2; d_call: TRBD1; cdr3_aa: CASSLDGTAPYGYTF; cdr3_nt: TGTGCCAGCAGCTTGGATGGGACAGCTCCCTATGGCTACACCTTC